This passage covers 17 T cell receptor beta chains from one sample sequenced in a study of control samples from healthy donors and cancer patients. Libraries were prepared by immunoSEQ multiplex PCR; TCRdb keeps only in-frame clonotypes and omits some of them. The profile shows under 150,000 clones, around 87% of them singletons. Sequenced sample: blood. The receptors were gathered from a man in his sixties in good health.

This CDR3 reads CASTDSSGALEAFF. The CDR3 region has the DNA TGCGCCAGCACAGACAGCTCTGGTGCCCTTGAAGCTTTCTTT. The V call is TRBV5-1, the J call TRBJ1-1; D may be TRBD1 (5 bases). CDR3 length equals 14 residues. Trimming took off 6 bases at V and 7 bases at J, with 19 bases between the two ends. Germline values: CDR1 SGHRS, CDR2 YFSETQ.

The chain joins TRBV14 to TRBJ1-1, with TRBD1 identical over 8 bases. The CDR3 has 13 amino acids. Germline lookup yields CDR1 SGHDN and CDR2 FVKESK. The trim removed 2 bases at V and 10 bases at J, leaving 6 bases unmatched. CDR3 protein: CASSQNQGARAFF. The CDR3 coding sequence is TGTGCCAGCAGCCAAAATCAGGGGGCGCGAGCTTTCTTT.

This rearrangement joins TRBV6-5 to TRBJ1-3; D gene unclear. Trimming took off 6 bases at V and 11 bases at J, with 23 bases between the two ends. CDR1 is MNHEY, CDR2 SVGAGI, per germline. The CDR3 is 15 amino acids. In DNA form, the CDR3 reads TGTGCCAGCAGCTCAACAGACGGGATAAGGGCCCCCATATATTTT. It encodes CASSSTDGIRAPIYF.

As DNA, the CDR3 is TGTGCCAGCAGTTATCGCAGGGGCAATCAGCCCCAGCATTTT. Protein sequence: CASSYRRGNQPQHF. This chain joins TRBV6-2 or TRBV6-3 and TRBJ1-5; possible D gene TRBD1, 5 bases. V shed 3 bases and J shed 2 bases, with 8 bases lying between them. CDR1 and CDR2 from the germline V gene are MNHEY and SVGEGT. CDR3 length equals 14 residues.

The chain employs TRBV6-5 and TRBJ1-2; no clear D gene. CDR1 and CDR2 (germline): MNHEY, SVGAGI. The V and J ends lost 0 bases and 8 bases respectively, with 16 bases between them. This CDR3 region has 15 residues. The CDR3 sequence: CASSYSKVGSWGYTF. For the CDR3, the DNA is TGTGCCAGCAGTTACTCGAAGGTGGGGTCTTGGGGCTACACCTTC.

V usage is TRBV28 and J usage is TRBJ1-4; no reliable D call. This CDR3 has 13 residues. From germline, CDR1 is MDHEN and CDR2 SYDVKM. V lost 2 bases, J lost 6 bases, and 7 bases lay in between. The CDR3 bases are TGTGCCAGCAGTTTAATCACTTATGAAAAACTGTTTTTT. Residues: CASSLITYEKLFF.

The chain uses TRBV30 and TRBJ2-2, with 9 bases matching TRBD1. After removal of 5 bases from V and 8 bases from J, the junction contained 12 bases not matched to a gene. Germline V CDR1 and CDR2: GTSNPN, SVGIG (reference sequence). CDR3 size: 15 residues. Written as DNA, the CDR3 is TGTGCCTGGGGGGAGGGACAGGGCAGGTTGGGGGAGCTGTTTTTT. Amino acid sequence: CAWGEGQGRLGELFF. The full variable domain, in which reference TRBV30 and TRBJ2-2 provide the parts outside the CDR3, is SQTIHQWPATLVQPVGSPLSLECTVEGTSNPNLYWYRQAAGRGLQLLFYSVGIGQISSEVPQNLSASRPQDRQFILSSKKLLLSDSGFYLCAWGEGQGRLGELFFGEGSRLTVL.

The genes are TRBV15 and TRBJ1-1, with D possibly matching TRBD1 (6 bases). With 0 bases removed from V and 7 bases from J, the gap between germline ends came to 9 bases. This CDR3 region has 13 residues. Germline CDR1 and CDR2: LNHNV and YYDKDF (reference sequence). The CDR3 nucleotides read TGTGCCACCAGCAGAGACCCCAGGGGTGAAGCTTTCTTT. Residues: CATSRDPRGEAFF.

The chain links TRBV11-2 to TRBJ1-2; TRBD1 is a possible D gene (6 bases). V was trimmed by 1 base and J by 2 bases, leaving 17 bases between them. Germline CDR1 SGHAT, CDR2 FQNNGV. CDR3 size: 17 residues. The CDR3 loop reads CASSLGSVGRGNYGYTF. Here the CDR3 DNA reads TGTGCCAGCAGCTTAGGGTCTGTTGGCAGGGGAAACTATGGCTACACCTTC.

The V gene is TRBV4-3, the J gene TRBJ1-5; TRBD1 matches at 8 bases. The CDR3 is made up of 15 amino acids. J gave up 5 bases and V 4 bases, and 7 bases lay outside the gene matches. Germline V gives CDR1 LGHNA, CDR2 YSLEER. In DNA form, the CDR3 reads TGCGCCAGCAGCCGAACAACAGGGGGGGATCAGCCCCAGCATTTT. This translates into CASSRTTGGDQPQHF.

The rearrangement links TRBV19 to TRBJ1-3, with TRBD1 matching 7 bases. In germline, CDR1 is LNHDA, CDR2 SQIVND (reference sequence). V shed 9 bases, J shed 5 bases, and the junction held 13 bases outside the gene matches. The CDR3 spans 15 residues. In DNA, the CDR3 is TGTGCCAGCTCCGGGACAGTCTTCCTTCGAAACACCATATATTTT. Protein: CASSGTVFLRNTIYF.

The rearrangement uses TRBV2 and TRBJ1-5; 8 positions match TRBD1. Germline trimming cut 6 bases from V and 5 bases from J; bases unmatched to any gene: 9. CDR3 length equals 15 residues. Per the germline V gene, CDR1 is SNHLY and CDR2 is FYNNEI. The CDR3 DNA is TGTGCCAGCAGGGGGGACAGGAGTGGGGATCAGCCCCAGCATTTT. This encodes CASRGDRSGDQPQHF.

V gene TRBV18 combines with J gene TRBJ1-6, with 9 bases fitting TRBD1. The germline V gene encodes CDR1 KGHSH and CDR2 LQKENI. There are 15 residues in the CDR3. After removal of 3 bases from V and 8 bases from J, the junction contained 5 bases not matched to a gene. CDR3 bases: TGTGCCAGCTCACCGCTACAGGGGGCGGATTCACCCCTCCACTTT. Amino acids: CASSPLQGADSPLHF.

The chain links TRBV19 to TRBJ1-1; 10 positions agree with TRBD1. This CDR3 is built from 14 residues. Germline-derived CDR1 and CDR2 are LNHDA and SQIVND (reference sequence). The V segment lost 7 bases and the J segment 4 bases; nucleotides outside the gene matches: 6. In DNA form, the CDR3 reads TGTGCCAGTATCCCGGGACAGGGGACCACTGAAGCTTTCTTT. This sequence encodes CASIPGQGTTEAFF. The whole variable domain, filled in from reference TRBV19 and TRBJ1-1, reads DGGITQSPKYLFRKEGQNVTLSCEQNLNHDAMYWYRQDPGQGLRLIYYSQIVNDFQKGDIAEGYSVSREKKESFPLTVTSAQKNPTAFYLCASIPGQGTTEAFFGQGTRLTVV.

Turning to this clone: The sample carries other DNA sequences with the same CDR3. The chain uses TRBV5-1 and TRBJ1-1, with a tentative D call TRBD1 (5 bases). Germline CDR1 is SGHRS and CDR2 is YFSETQ. Trimming took off 5 bases at V and 1 base at J, with 9 bases between the two ends. This CDR3 comprises 13 residues. This CDR3 reads CASRTTGNTEAFF. CDR3 coding DNA: TGCGCCAGCAGAACCACAGGGAACACTGAAGCTTTCTTT.

The V and J genes are TRBV7-2 and TRBJ1-5; D possibly corresponds to TRBD1 (5 bases). The V end lost 1 base, the J end lost 0 bases, and 13 bases lay between the germline ends. CDR3 length: 17 residues. Germline CDR1 and CDR2: SGHTA and FQGNSA. The CDR3 spells CASSLEPGLISNQPQHF. The CDR3 DNA reads as TGTGCCAGCAGCTTAGAGCCAGGGTTGATTAGCAATCAGCCCCAGCATTTT.

This chain uses TRBV7-2 with TRBJ1-5; D not certain. The ends were cut back, 3 bases at V and 1 base at J, with 7 bases in the middle. This CDR3 is 14 amino acids long. Germline CDR1 reads SGHTA; CDR2 reads FQGNSA. In DNA, the CDR3 is TGTGCCAGCAGCTTTGATGGAAGCAATCAGCCCCAGCATTTT. Translating it yields CASSFDGSNQPQHF.